The 30 T cell receptor beta chains listed next were all sequenced from one sample in a study of blood T cell repertoires in COVID-19. Generated by immunoSEQ multiplex PCR, the TCRdb table keeps only in-frame clones and is missing some. The sample holds more than 300,000 clones, about 88% seen once. Specimen: peripheral blood. The receptors were sampled from a woman aged 70-85 years with COVID-19, enrolled during active disease.

V is TRBV12-3 or TRBV12-4 and J is TRBJ1-5; D gene unclear. This CDR3 is 12 amino acids long. V was cut by 5 bases and J by 3 bases, with 5 bases left in between. The CDR3 DNA reads as TGTGCCAGCAGTCCAGTCAATCAGCCCCAGCATTTT. Its translation: CASSPVNQPQHF.

The rearrangement uses TRBV7-9 and TRBJ2-1, with 12 bases fitting TRBD1. V shed 4 bases and J 9 bases; nucleotides not matched to a gene: 7. The CDR3 length is 15 residues. Germline V lookup: CDR1 SEHNR, CDR2 FQNEAQ (reference sequence). In nucleotides, the CDR3 is TGTGCCAGCAGCTCCTCCCGGGACAGGGGGCGTGAGCAGTTCTTC. It is translated as CASSSSRDRGREQFF.

The chain carries TRBV18 and TRBJ1-2; TRBD1 aligns across 9 bases. The length of the CDR3 is 15 residues. Per the germline V gene, CDR1 is KGHSH and CDR2 is LQKENI. V shed 1 base and J 3 bases; nucleotides not matched to a gene: 3. The CDR3 loop reads CASSPRGQGDYGYTF. CDR3 coding DNA: TGTGCCAGCTCACCACGGGGACAGGGAGACTATGGCTACACCTTC. Full variable domain (remainder filled in from reference TRBV18 and TRBJ1-2): NAGVMQNPRHLVRRRGQEARLRCSPMKGHSHVYWYRQLPEEGLKFMVYLQKENIIDESGMPKERFSAEFPKEGPSILRIQQVVRGDSAAYFCASSPRGQGDYGYTFGSGTRLTVV.

The CDR3 region is CASSEAAGLTLHF. In DNA, the CDR3 is TGTGCCAGCAGTGAAGCCGCAGGCCTCACCCTCCACTTT. The rearrangement joins TRBV2 to TRBJ1-6; D is undetermined. The V end was cut by 0 bases, the J end by 14 bases, with 11 bases between. CDR1 and CDR2 from the germline V gene are SNHLY and FYNNEI. CDR3 length: 13 residues.

The chain recombines TRBV4-3 with TRBJ2-7; 8 bases are shared with TRBD2. Germline V gives CDR1 LGHNA, CDR2 YSLEER. There are 20 residues in the CDR3. J gave up 2 bases and V 0 bases, and 18 bases lay outside the gene matches. This chain's CDR3 is CASSQDFPTGAGGLPYEQYF. DNA of the CDR3: TGCGCCAGCAGCCAAGATTTCCCGACGGGCGCGGGGGGACTACCCTACGAGCAGTACTTC.

The rearrangement links TRBV10-3 to TRBJ1-1, with D uncertain. CDR1 ENHRY and CDR2 SYGVKD come from the germline V gene. The CDR3 consists of 13 residues. V lost 5 bases, J lost 0 bases, and 7 bases lay in between. CDR3 loop: CAISPLLNTEAFF. In nucleotides, the CDR3 is TGTGCCATCAGTCCCCTTTTGAACACTGAAGCTTTCTTT.

This chain uses TRBV19 with TRBJ2-7; maybe TRBD2 (5 bases). Germline V gene data show CDR1 as LNHDA and CDR2 as SQIVND (reference sequence). The ends were cut back, 3 bases at V and 1 base at J, with 7 bases in the middle. The CDR3 extends over 13 amino acids. The CDR3: CASSMDLSYEQYF. CDR3 sequence (DNA): TGTGCCAGTAGTATGGACTTGTCCTACGAGCAGTACTTC. Filled out from reference TRBV19 and TRBJ2-7, the complete variable domain reads DGGITQSPKYLFRKEGQNVTLSCEQNLNHDAMYWYRQDPGQGLRLIYYSQIVNDFQKGDIAEGYSVSREKKESFPLTVTSAQKNPTAFYLCASSMDLSYEQYFGPGTRLTVT.

The chain links TRBV10-1 to TRBJ1-1; 7 nucleotides match TRBD1. The CDR3 runs to 14 residues. Per the germline V gene, CDR1 is WNHNN and CDR2 is SYGVQD (reference sequence). Germline trimming cut 2 bases from V and 0 bases from J; bases unmatched to any gene: 0. The CDR3 bases are TGCGCCAGCAGTGAGGGGACAGTGAACACTGAAGCTTTCTTT. Its protein is CASSEGTVNTEAFF.

The chain links TRBV5-1 to TRBJ1-3; no definite D call. The CDR3 length is 15 residues. V was clipped by 0 bases and J by 4 bases, with 11 bases between them. CDR1 SGHRS and CDR2 YFSETQ come from the germline V gene. CDR3 nucleotide sequence: TGCGCCAGCAGCTTGGAACCCAACTCGGGAAACACCATATATTTT. Protein: CASSLEPNSGNTIYF.

V is TRBV18 and J is TRBJ1-1; no clear D gene. Trimming left V 2 bases short and J 1 base short, with 11 bases between. This CDR3 is 15 amino acids long. The germline V gene has CDR1 KGHSH and CDR2 LQKENI. The CDR3 loop reads CASSPNELPNTEAFF. The CDR3 coding sequence is TGTGCCAGCTCACCAAACGAACTTCCGAACACTGAAGCTTTCTTT.

This clone was detected only a few times. Other DNA sequences in the same sample also yield this CDR3. The V gene is TRBV5-4, the J gene TRBJ2-3, with 7 nucleotides matching TRBD1. The germline gives CDR1 SGHNT, CDR2 YYREEE (reference sequence). Germline trimming cut 4 bases from V and 3 bases from J; bases unmatched to any gene: 8. The CDR3 is 15 residues long. Here the CDR3 reads CASSPDRVGTDTQYF. The CDR3 nucleotides are TGTGCCAGCAGCCCTGACAGGGTGGGTACAGATACGCAGTATTTT.

The rearrangement joins TRBV7-2 to TRBJ2-2; the match to TRBD2 covers 11 bases. CDR1 SGHTA and CDR2 FQGNSA come from the germline V gene. The V gene end was trimmed by 7 bases and the J gene end by 4 bases; junction bases not matched to a gene: 11. This CDR3 spans 17 amino acids. As DNA, the CDR3 is TGTGCCAGCACCCCCACTTCTAGCGGGGGGATCACCGGGGAGCTGTTTTTT. It translates to CASTPTSSGGITGELFF.

The J gene is TRBJ2-3, the V gene TRBV4-1; D is perhaps TRBD2 (6 bases). The CDR3 extends over 16 amino acids. Germline CDR1 MGHRA, CDR2 YSYEKL. V shed 4 bases and J shed 0 bases, with 14 bases lying between them. CDR3 residues: CASSPPGRGSTDTQYF. CDR3 nucleotide sequence: TGCGCCAGCAGCCCCCCCGGGCGGGGAAGCACAGATACGCAGTATTTT.

This chain uses TRBV18 with TRBJ2-7, with D maybe TRBD2 (5 bases). Germline CDR1 KGHSH, CDR2 LQKENI. Deletions cut 3 bases from V and 3 bases from J, with 6 bases between. The CDR3 has 12 amino acids. The CDR3 sequence is CASSPRGYEQYF. As DNA, the CDR3 is TGTGCCAGCTCACCTCGGGGCTACGAGCAGTACTTC.

The chain uses TRBV5-5 and TRBJ2-7; D perhaps matches TRBD2 (6 bases). Germline CDR1 reads SGHKS; CDR2 reads YYEKEE (reference sequence). CDR3 length equals 13 residues. V was trimmed by 4 bases and J by 5 bases, leaving 13 bases between them. The CDR3 loop is CASSAVLANEQYF. The CDR3 nucleotides read TGTGCCAGCAGCGCCGTTCTAGCGAACGAGCAGTACTTC.

The CDR3 DNA reads as TGCAGCGTTGATGAGCTCCCGGACAGGGTCGAGGAATCACCCCTCCACTTT. It encodes CSVDELPDRVEESPLHF. J is TRBJ1-6 and V is TRBV29-1, with TRBD1 identical over 8 bases. Germline V gives CDR1 SQVTM, CDR2 ANQGSEA. CDR3 length: 17 amino acids. After removal of 3 bases from V and 10 bases from J, the junction contained 17 bases not matched to a gene.

This clone came up a few times. The rearrangement uses TRBV6-5 and TRBJ1-6; a possible D gene is TRBD1 (6 bases). The germline V gene encodes CDR1 MNHEY and CDR2 SVGAGI. The CDR3 is 14 residues long. Trimming pared 8 bases from V and 5 bases from J, leaving 13 bases between. The DNA for the CDR3 is TGTGCCAGCCGGGGGGCCGCAAATAATTCACCCCTCCACTTT. Its protein is CASRGAANNSPLHF.

The chain links TRBV6-5 to TRBJ1-2, with D possibly matching TRBD1 (5 bases). CDR1 is MNHEY and CDR2 is SVGAGI in the germline V gene. The CDR3 loop spans 13 amino acids. Trimming took 7 bases from V and 4 from J, leaving 13 bases between them. The CDR3: CASKKGAAYGYTF. CDR3 in DNA: TGTGCCAGCAAGAAAGGGGCCGCCTATGGCTACACCTTC.

The genes are TRBV6-5 and TRBJ2-1; a weak D match, TRBD1 (6 bases). This CDR3 contains 13 residues. Germline loops: CDR1 MNHEY, CDR2 SVGAGI. V was pared by 6 bases and J by 6 bases, with 12 bases between. In DNA, the CDR3 is TGTGCCAGCAGGCGCCAGGGGATCAATGAGCAGTTCTTC. Protein: CASRRQGINEQFF.

In its sample, this clone was seen once. CDR3 nucleotides: TGCGCCAGCAGCCATGCACCGGGACAGGGAGGAGAGACCCAGTACTTC. Its protein is CASSHAPGQGGETQYF. V gene TRBV4-1 combines with J gene TRBJ2-5, with TRBD1 matching 9 bases. This CDR3 contains 16 residues. V shed 3 bases and J 4 bases; nucleotides not matched to a gene: 9. Germline V gene sequence: CDR1 MGHRA, CDR2 YSYEKL.

The chain links TRBV27 to TRBJ1-2, with a possible D match to TRBD1 (5 bases). CDR3 length: 17 amino acids. V was trimmed by 3 bases and J by 5 bases, leaving 22 bases between them. In germline, CDR1 is MNHEY, CDR2 SMNVEV (reference sequence). As DNA, the CDR3 is TGTGCCAGCAGTTTGAAGGGAAGGGGCCTTACTTGGTATGGCTACACCTTC. The encoded protein is CASSLKGRGLTWYGYTF.

The genes are TRBV6-2 or TRBV6-3 and TRBJ1-2, with 7 bases aligning to TRBD1. The CDR3 extends over 16 amino acids. CDR1 MNHEY and CDR2 SVGEGT come from the germline V gene. The V gene end was trimmed by 6 bases and the J gene end by 2 bases; junction bases not matched to a gene: 12. CDR3 nucleotide sequence: TGTGCCAGCAGCCGGCTGACGACAGGGCCCAACTATGGCTACACCTTC. This encodes CASSRLTTGPNYGYTF.

The chain couples TRBV9 to TRBJ1-1; the D is unclear. V was cut by 5 bases and J by 3 bases, with 8 bases left in between. Germline V gene sequence: CDR1 SGDLS, CDR2 YYNGEE. This CDR3 region has 12 residues. The CDR3, as DNA: TGTGCCAGCAGGGGAGAGGACACTGAAGCTTTCTTT. Translation: CASRGEDTEAFF.

The rearrangement links TRBV10-1 to TRBJ2-5, with 12 bases identical to TRBD2. Germline lookup yields CDR1 WNHNN and CDR2 SYGVQD (reference sequence). The V and J ends lost 11 bases and 4 bases, in that order; junction bases with no gene match: 17. The CDR3 runs 17 residues. This CDR3 reads CASRKWYGLAGLETQYF. The CDR3 nucleotides read TGCGCCTCGCGCAAGTGGTATGGACTAGCGGGATTAGAGACCCAGTACTTC.

The chain recombines TRBV6-1 with TRBJ2-1, with TRBD2 identical over 7 bases. CDR3 length: 15 residues. Germline trimming cut 3 bases from V and 8 bases from J; bases unmatched to any gene: 10. CDR1 and CDR2 from the germline V gene are MNHNS and SASEGT. In DNA, the CDR3 is TGTGCCAGCAGTGAGCAGACGGGGGGTTTTGATGAGCAGTTCTTC. The encoded protein is CASSEQTGGFDEQFF.

CDR3 protein: CASSQETGGDYGYTF. The CDR3, as DNA: TGCGCCAGCAGCCAAGAAACAGGGGGAGACTATGGCTACACCTTC. The chain has TRBV4-3 and TRBJ1-2, with 8 nucleotides matching TRBD1. Germline trimming cut 0 bases from V and 3 bases from J; bases unmatched to any gene: 3. From germline, CDR1 is LGHNA and CDR2 YSLEER. The CDR3 spans 15 residues.

This clone showed up many times. Other DNA sequences in this sample translate to the same CDR3. The chain carries TRBV7-2 and TRBJ1-1; D might be TRBD1 (5 bases). Trimming took off 5 bases at V and 6 bases at J, with 10 bases between the two ends. Germline CDR1 and CDR2: SGHTA and FQGNSA. CDR3 length: 12 amino acids. The CDR3 bases are TGTGCCAGCAGCCCGGGAGGGGCTGAAGCTTTCTTT. Residues: CASSPGGAEAFF.

The chain recombines TRBV4-3 with TRBJ1-6; D is undetermined. V was shortened by 7 bases and J by 9 bases, with 19 bases between the two germline ends. This CDR3 has 15 residues. Germline CDR1 is LGHNA and CDR2 is YSLEER. CDR3 sequence: CASTTVRGSTSPLHF. The CDR3 DNA is TGCGCCAGCACCACAGTCCGAGGGAGCACTTCACCCCTCCACTTT.

The J gene is TRBJ2-1, the V gene TRBV28; 10 bases align to TRBD2. Germline trimming cut 8 bases from V and 6 bases from J; bases unmatched to any gene: 10. CDR1 is MDHEN and CDR2 is SYDVKM in the germline V gene. The CDR3 totals 15 residues. CDR3 nucleotide sequence: TGTGCCAGCTGGAAGCGGGGGGGCCTTGGCAATGAGCAGTTCTTC. Protein: CASWKRGGLGNEQFF.

The CDR3 nucleotides read TGCGCCAGCAGTCTCCGTATCAGGGGATCGAGAAACACCATATATTTT. Its translation is CASSLRIRGSRNTIYF. The rearrangement uses TRBV23-1 and TRBJ1-3; D perhaps matches TRBD1 (6 bases). TRBV23-1 is annotated as an ORF whose role is uncertain. The CDR3 sequence is 16 residues long. V gave up 4 bases and J gave up 5 bases, with 18 bases separating them.